The subject of this entry is one T cell receptor beta chain. There is no known antigen for this receptor. No base qualities exist here, and no much larger clone lies one base off it. From V the trimming removes 4 bases and from J it removes 4 bases, while the gene matches leave 7 bases of the junction unaccounted for. Including the terminal cysteine and phenylalanine, the CDR3 comprises 14 residues. Of all the DNA, just the CDR3 is kept, 42 bases in frame from base 1. The germline V gene supplies CDR1 SGHVS and CDR2 FNYEAQ. This entry is derived from a study of technical replicates of blood from several donors (dated by TCRdb to between 2016 and 2019). Receptor amplification or capture employed the immunoSEQ multiplex PCR assay. TCRdb limited this immuneACCESS table to in-frame rearrangements with V and J called. A share of clones is missing; checked studies link under half to unresolved V genes, and the rest is unexplained. The sample table holds about 88,000 clones, of which approximately 94% were seen once. The ten largest clones represent about 0.26% of the sample.

Sequenced sample: T cells isolated from PBMCs. The rearrangement joined TRBV7-6 to TRBJ2-7; 7 bases in the junction line up with TRBD1. The clonotype comes from a human donor in good health. The DNA sequence reads TGTGCCAGCAGCTCAAGGACAGGTGGTTACGAGCAGTACTTC. Its protein is CASSSRTGGYEQYF.